This T cell receptor beta chain was recorded in a study of shared clonotypes between healthy human individuals. Background on the study: Used for every donor were three CD4 naive, three CD4 memory, two CD8 naive and one CD8 memory plate. Study observations and caveats: Larger richness was generally estimated for naive than memory subsets.

Replicate sorted-subset PCRs were loaded with around 200 ng DNA, 30,000 or so T cell genomes. Study processing details: Quality scores were absent from the junction-only immunoSEQ sequences, so filtering differed. The data were produced by immunoSEQ multiplex PCR, yet TCRdb's version contains in-frame clones alone and is incomplete. V and J calls and clone size are given by that table; D and trimming were obtained from the DNA. The repertoire holds 2 million to 2.5 million clones, with 85% to 95% as singletons. Looked up from germline, CDR1 is SGHAT and CDR2 is FQDESV (reference sequence). V was clipped by 6 bases and J by 4 bases, with 14 bases between them. The CDR3 is 14 residues long. Terminally differentiated effector memory CD45RA+ cells were excluded from the naive CD8 cells, which were CD45RO-negative and positively selected for CCR7. Note on this clone: The antigen is undetermined.

The chain employs TRBV11-1 and TRBJ2-3, with D tentatively TRBD2 (6 bases). Sequencing was performed on naive CD8+ T cells from PBMCs. This sequence was found in a man younger than 30 in good health. Some clones in this sample may be carry-over from other donors' samples. Here the CDR3 DNA reads TGTGCCAGCAGTCGAGGGAGGAACTCAGATACGCAGTATTTT. Residues: CASSRGRNSDTQYF.